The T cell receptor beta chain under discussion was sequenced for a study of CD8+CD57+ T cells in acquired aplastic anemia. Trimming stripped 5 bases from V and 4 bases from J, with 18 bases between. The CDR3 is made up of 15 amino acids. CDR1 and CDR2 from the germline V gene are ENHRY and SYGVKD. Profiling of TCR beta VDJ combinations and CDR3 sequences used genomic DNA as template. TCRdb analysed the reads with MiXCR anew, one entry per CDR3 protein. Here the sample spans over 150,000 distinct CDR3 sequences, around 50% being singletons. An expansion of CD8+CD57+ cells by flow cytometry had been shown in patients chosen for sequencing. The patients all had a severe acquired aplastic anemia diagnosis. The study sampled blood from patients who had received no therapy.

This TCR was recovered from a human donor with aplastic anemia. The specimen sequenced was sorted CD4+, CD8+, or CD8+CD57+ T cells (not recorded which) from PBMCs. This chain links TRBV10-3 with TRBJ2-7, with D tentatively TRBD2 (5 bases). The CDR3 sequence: CAISSMERVNYEQYF. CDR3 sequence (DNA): TGTGCCATCAGTAGTATGGAGAGGGTGAATTACGAGCAGTACTTC.